Listed below are T cell receptor beta chains from one sample, sequenced in a study of somatic mutations in cytotoxic T cells in rheumatoid arthritis. Only in-frame clones appear in the TCRdb table, and some are missing; sequencing was by immunoSEQ multiplex PCR. The sample has about 15,000 clones, about 77% seen once. Input material: CD8+ T cells sorted from blood. These receptors were obtained from an adult with rheumatoid arthritis. The CDR3 runs from the conserved cysteine through the conserved F or W. Fields, in order: D gene, clone size, J gene, V gene, CDR3 protein, CDR3 DNA. The D gene is left open where the match is weak. Clone sizes are given selectively: once, few, many, or a class where the clone is expanded.

D: -
size: -
J: TRBJ2-5
V: TRBV7-9
CDR3: CASSYPLGGGPQETQYF
DNA: TGTGCCAGCAGCTACCCTTTAGGGGGAGGGCCACAAGAGACCCAGTACTTC

D: TRBD1
size: -
J: TRBJ2-2
V: TRBV15
CDR3: CATSKSDRGRFGELFF
DNA: TGTGCCACCAGCAAGTCGGACAGGGGGCGCTTCGGGGAGCTGTTTTTT

D: TRBD1
size: once
J: TRBJ2-2
V: TRBV19
CDR3: CASRNTGGWTGELFF
DNA: TGTGCCAGTAGGAATACAGGGGGTTGGACCGGGGAGCTGTTTTTT

D: -
size: -
J: TRBJ1-1
V: TRBV27
CDR3: CASSLSSHGGTEAFF
DNA: TGTGCCAGCAGTTTATCGAGCCATGGGGGCACTGAAGCTTTCTTT

D: TRBD1
size: -
J: TRBJ2-2
V: TRBV27
CDR3: CASSKGTAITGELFF
DNA: TGTGCCAGCAGCAAAGGGACAGCTATCACCGGGGAGCTGTTTTTT

D: -
size: -
J: TRBJ1-1
V: TRBV7-9
CDR3: CASSAPVGGMNTEAFF
DNA: TGTGCCAGCAGCGCCCCCGTGGGGGGGATGAACACTGAAGCTTTCTTT

D: TRBD2
size: medium-sized
J: TRBJ2-3
V: TRBV19
CDR3: CASSIGLAGGPSTDTQYF
DNA: TGTGCCAGTAGTATAGGACTAGCGGGAGGGCCTAGCACAGATACGCAGTATTTT

D: -
size: -
J: TRBJ1-2
V: TRBV4-1
CDR3: CASSQEWLDGYTF
DNA: TGCGCCAGCAGTCAAGAATGGCTCGATGGCTACACCTTC

D: TRBD2
size: -
J: TRBJ2-1
V: TRBV6-1
CDR3: CASSEGLAGGFEQFF
DNA: TGTGCCAGCAGTGAAGGACTAGCGGGAGGTTTTGAGCAGTTCTTC

D: TRBD1
size: -
J: TRBJ1-1
V: TRBV11-3
CDR3: CASSSALTGPNTEAFF
DNA: TGTGCCAGCAGCTCGGCTTTGACAGGGCCGAACACTGAAGCTTTCTTT

D: -
size: -
J: TRBJ2-1
V: TRBV11-2
CDR3: CASSAPGLYNEQFF
DNA: TGTGCCAGCAGCGCTCCGGGACTGTACAATGAGCAGTTCTTC

D: TRBD2
size: few
J: TRBJ2-5
V: TRBV19
CDR3: CASSRRIAGGQETQYF
DNA: TGTGCCAGTAGTAGGAGGATAGCGGGAGGGCAAGAGACCCAGTACTTC

D: TRBD1
size: -
J: TRBJ2-1
V: TRBV19
CDR3: CASSTGQGGKNEQFF
DNA: TGTGCCAGTAGTACCGGACAGGGGGGGAAAAATGAGCAGTTCTTC

D: -
size: -
J: TRBJ2-7
V: TRBV10-1
CDR3: CASSDPDSSYEQYF
DNA: TGCGCCAGCAGTGATCCGGACAGCTCCTACGAGCAGTACTTC

D: TRBD2
size: -
J: TRBJ2-7
V: TRBV5-5
CDR3: CASSLVSGSSYEQYF
DNA: TGTGCCAGCAGCTTGGTTAGCGGGAGCTCCTACGAGCAGTACTTC

D: -
size: -
J: TRBJ1-3
V: TRBV5-8
CDR3: CASSPRGEGNTIYF
DNA: TGTGCCAGCAGCCCCAGGGGAGAAGGAAACACCATATATTTT

D: -
size: -
J: TRBJ2-1
V: TRBV11-3
CDR3: CASSFGLASYNEQFF
DNA: TGTGCCAGCAGCTTTGGGCTAGCCTCCTACAATGAGCAGTTCTTC

D: -
size: -
J: TRBJ2-4
V: TRBV12-5
CDR3: CASALTLLTNIQYF
DNA: TGTGCTAGTGCTCTCACCCTACTTACGAACATTCAGTACTTC

D: -
size: few
J: TRBJ2-7
V: TRBV2
CDR3: CASSEAPTGRYEQYF
DNA: TGTGCCAGCAGTGAAGCGCCAACAGGGAGATACGAGCAGTACTTC

D: TRBD2
size: once
J: TRBJ2-1
V: TRBV6-4
CDR3: CASSGREGLAIDEQFF
DNA: TGTGCCAGCAGTGGCCGAGAGGGACTAGCGATTGATGAGCAGTTCTTC

D: TRBD2
size: once
J: TRBJ2-7
V: TRBV7-6
CDR3: CASSSGTSGANPGYEQYF
DNA: TGTGCCAGCAGCTCAGGGACTAGCGGAGCCAACCCCGGGTACGAGCAGTACTTC

D: -
size: -
J: TRBJ2-2
V: TRBV21-1
CDR3: CASSARENTGELFF
DNA: TGTGCCAGCAGCGCCAGAGAGAACACCGGGGAGCTGTTTTTT

D: -
size: -
J: TRBJ1-1
V: TRBV30
CDR3: CAWSVRGANTEAFF
DNA: TGTGCCTGGAGTGTACGGGGTGCGAACACTGAAGCTTTCTTT

D: -
size: few
J: TRBJ1-1
V: TRBV4-1
CDR3: CASSTPGLNTEAFF
DNA: TGCGCCAGCAGCACACCGGGACTCAACACTGAAGCTTTCTTT

D: TRBD2
size: -
J: TRBJ2-7
V: TRBV5-5
CDR3: CASSFTSGYEQYF
DNA: TGTGCCAGCAGTTTCACTAGCGGCTACGAGCAGTACTTC

D: TRBD1
size: -
J: TRBJ1-2
V: TRBV6-5
CDR3: CASSPTGSGGYTF
DNA: TGTGCCAGCAGCCCGACAGGGTCAGGTGGCTACACCTTC

D: -
size: -
J: TRBJ1-1
V: TRBV10-2
CDR3: CASSGERSALIAFF
DNA: TGCGCCAGCAGTGGCGAACGTTCAGCCTTGATAGCTTTCTTT

D: -
size: -
J: TRBJ2-3
V: TRBV7-3
CDR3: CASSPTGTSTDTQYF
DNA: TGTGCCAGCAGCCCGACAGGGACTAGCACAGATACGCAGTATTTT

D: TRBD2
size: -
J: TRBJ2-3
V: TRBV7-9
CDR3: CATLGRAVTDTQYF
DNA: TGTGCCACCCTCGGGAGGGCTGTCACAGATACGCAGTATTTT

D: -
size: -
J: TRBJ1-1
V: TRBV7-9
CDR3: CASSYGRTEAFF
DNA: TGTGCCAGCAGCTACGGACGCACTGAAGCTTTCTTT

D: TRBD1
size: -
J: TRBJ2-1
V: TRBV5-6
CDR3: CASSFGTGLPNEQFF
DNA: TGTGCCAGCAGCTTTGGGACAGGGTTGCCCAATGAGCAGTTCTTC

D: TRBD1
size: once
J: TRBJ1-6
V: TRBV5-6
CDR3: CASSDITGGGDSPLHF
DNA: TGTGCCAGCAGCGACATAACAGGGGGCGGTGATTCACCCCTCCACTTT

D: -
size: -
J: TRBJ2-1
V: TRBV7-9
CDR3: CASSHGGVRGEQFF
DNA: TGTGCCAGCAGCCACGGAGGCGTTCGGGGTGAGCAGTTCTTC

D: -
size: -
J: TRBJ1-4
V: TRBV5-4
CDR3: CASSVGTGNEKLFF
DNA: TGTGCCAGCAGCGTCGGGACGGGCAATGAAAAACTGTTTTTT

D: -
size: -
J: TRBJ2-5
V: TRBV27
CDR3: CASGETGIGETQYF
DNA: TGTGCCAGCGGGGAGACGGGTATTGGAGAGACCCAGTACTTC

D: -
size: -
J: TRBJ1-2
V: TRBV28
CDR3: CASSLLEGAYYGYTF
DNA: TGTGCCAGCAGTTTATTAGAGGGCGCATACTATGGCTACACCTTC

D: -
size: -
J: TRBJ1-1
V: TRBV6-1
CDR3: CASSENGGVTEAFF
DNA: TGTGCCAGCAGTGAAAATGGGGGGGTCACTGAAGCTTTCTTT

D: -
size: -
J: TRBJ1-5
V: TRBV6-1
CDR3: CASSEGEGAQPQHF
DNA: TGTGCCAGCAGTGAAGGGGAGGGAGCTCAGCCCCAGCATTTT

D: TRBD1
size: few
J: TRBJ2-7
V: TRBV23-1
CDR3: CASSQARPRTGDYEQYF
DNA: TGCGCCAGCAGTCAAGCAAGGCCGCGGACAGGGGATTACGAGCAGTACTTC

D: -
size: -
J: TRBJ2-7
V: TRBV6-5
CDR3: CASSYGQGAYEQYF
DNA: TGTGCCAGCAGTTACGGGCAGGGTGCCTACGAGCAGTACTTC

D: TRBD2
size: once
J: TRBJ2-5
V: TRBV7-9
CDR3: CASSISGRDETQYF
DNA: TGTGCCAGCAGCATTAGCGGGAGAGATGAGACCCAGTACTTC

D: TRBD1
size: -
J: TRBJ1-6
V: TRBV9
CDR3: CASSPRDRINSPLHF
DNA: TGTGCCAGCAGCCCTCGGGACAGAATCAATTCACCCCTCCACTTT

D: -
size: -
J: TRBJ2-3
V: TRBV9
CDR3: CASSVAGNSWGEDTQYF
DNA: TGTGCCAGCAGCGTAGCTGGCAATAGTTGGGGAGAAGATACGCAGTATTTT

D: -
size: -
J: TRBJ2-1
V: TRBV5-1
CDR3: CASSLAQARWNEQFF
DNA: TGCGCCAGCAGCTTGGCCCAAGCTAGATGGAATGAGCAGTTCTTC

D: TRBD1
size: -
J: TRBJ2-7
V: TRBV5-6
CDR3: CASSNRGQIGQGFSYEQYF
DNA: TGTGCCAGCAGCAACCGGGGGCAAATAGGACAGGGGTTTTCCTACGAGCAGTACTTC

D: -
size: -
J: TRBJ1-5
V: TRBV6-1
CDR3: CASSDAGVSQPQHF
DNA: TGTGCCAGCAGTGATGCAGGGGTCAGTCAGCCCCAGCATTTT